Below are 24 T cell receptor beta chains sequenced from a single sample in a study of shared clonotypes between healthy human individuals. Sequenced by immunoSEQ multiplex PCR; TCRdb stores in-frame clones only, minus some. The repertoire includes 1,400,000 or so clones, 98% of them detected once, and approximately 0.4% sits in the top ten. The source material was naive CD4+ T cells sorted from blood. The subset is: CD45RA+ positively selected. These receptors came from a man in his thirties or forties in good health.

The chain combines TRBV11-2 with TRBJ2-1; the D gene is possibly TRBD1 (6 bases). V lost 5 bases, J lost 4 bases, and 18 bases lay in between. This CDR3 has 16 residues. Germline-derived CDR1 and CDR2 are SGHAT and FQNNGV. CDR3 protein: CASSLAGGRVYNEQFF. The CDR3 DNA is TGTGCCAGCAGCCTCGCTGGGGGCAGGGTTTACAATGAGCAGTTCTTC.

V is TRBV9 and J is TRBJ2-2; D tentatively fits TRBD1 or TRBD2 (5 bases each). The CDR3 is 15 residues long. CDR1 and CDR2 (germline): SGDLS, YYNGEE. V shed 0 bases and J shed 5 bases, with 11 bases lying between them. The CDR3 spells CASSVAQGPTGELFF. In DNA, the CDR3 is TGTGCCAGCAGCGTAGCGCAGGGACCAACCGGGGAGCTGTTTTTT. Full variable domain (rest looked up from reference TRBV9 and TRBJ2-2): DSGVTQTPKHLITATGQRVTLRCSPRSGDLSVYWYQQSLDQGLQFLIQYYNGEERAKGNILERFSAQQFPDLHSELNLSSLELGDSALYFCASSVAQGPTGELFFGEGSRLTVL.

DNA for the CDR3: TGTGCCAGCAGCGCTGGATCCCACGAGCAGTACTTC. Translation gives CASSAGSHEQYF. The rearrangement joins TRBV9 to TRBJ2-7, with D unclear. The V gene's germline CDR1 is SGDLS and CDR2 YYNGEE. The CDR3 has 12 amino acids. V gave up 3 bases and J gave up 5 bases, with 9 bases separating them.

This clone is a singleton in its sample. The rearrangement uses TRBV30 and TRBJ2-2; D remains ambiguous. Germline CDR1 and CDR2: GTSNPN and SVGIG (reference sequence). The V end lost 0 bases, the J end lost 5 bases, and 10 bases lay between the germline ends. This CDR3 has 14 amino acids. The CDR3 protein is CAWSVRPGTGELFF. In DNA, the CDR3 is TGTGCCTGGAGTGTACGGCCCGGGACCGGGGAGCTGTTTTTT.

The V gene is TRBV10-3, the J gene TRBJ2-7; possibly TRBD2 for D (6 bases). CDR1 and CDR2 from the germline V gene are ENHRY and SYGVKD. CDR3 length equals 14 residues. Between the trimmed V and J ends, which lost 5 bases and 6 bases, there was a span of 17 bases. The CDR3 reads CAISYRGLPFEQYF. DNA for the CDR3: TGTGCCATCAGTTACCGTGGACTACCGTTCGAGCAGTACTTC.

This clone was counted a single time. V is TRBV12-5 and J is TRBJ2-2; D is unresolved. From germline, CDR1 is LGHNT and CDR2 FRNRAP. Trimming left V 2 bases short and J 4 bases short, with 11 bases between. The CDR3 is 15 amino acids. CDR3 residues: CASGLFRRGTGELFF. The CDR3 bases are TGTGCTAGTGGTTTGTTTCGGCGTGGCACCGGGGAGCTGTTTTTT.

The chain couples TRBV6-5 to TRBJ1-5; D perhaps matches TRBD1 (6 bases). Trimming shortened V by 5 bases and J by 4 bases, and 9 bases separated the two germline ends. The CDR3 is 13 residues long. Germline-derived CDR1 and CDR2 are MNHEY and SVGAGI. The CDR3 spells CASSPRGNQPQHF. In nucleotides, the CDR3 is TGTGCCAGCAGTCCCAGGGGAAATCAGCCCCAGCATTTT.

V usage is TRBV5-1 and J usage is TRBJ2-7; TRBD1 might be the D (5 bases). V was pared by 7 bases and J by 1 base, with 15 bases between. This CDR3 contains 14 residues. CDR1 SGHRS and CDR2 YFSETQ come from the germline V gene. The CDR3 sequence: CASSEQVGSYEQYF. CDR3 coding DNA: TGCGCCAGCTCTGAACAGGTGGGGTCCTACGAGCAGTACTTC.

CDR3 DNA sequence: TGTGCCAGCAGAAGCCTCTATGGCTACACCTTC. It yields the protein CASRSLYGYTF. The chain has TRBV6-5 and TRBJ1-2, with D hard to call. With 6 bases removed from V and 4 bases from J, the gap between germline ends came to 6 bases. The CDR3 has 11 residues. CDR1 is MNHEY, CDR2 SVGAGI, per germline.

V usage is TRBV7-6 and J usage is TRBJ1-1; D may be TRBD1 (5 bases). Germline V lookup: CDR1 SGHVS, CDR2 FNYEAQ. V gave up 2 bases and J gave up 1 base, with 11 bases separating them. The CDR3 is 15 residues long. DNA of the CDR3: TGTGCCAGCAGCTTAAATAGACAGAGGAACACTGAAGCTTTCTTT. This translates into CASSLNRQRNTEAFF.

The chain has TRBV4-1 and TRBJ2-7; 7 bases agree with TRBD1. J was trimmed by 3 bases and V by 4 bases; bases with no gene match: 6. Germline-derived CDR1 and CDR2 are MGHRA and YSYEKL. The CDR3 runs 14 residues. This CDR3 reads CASSRDSLYYEQYF. CDR3 bases: TGCGCCAGCAGCCGGGACAGCTTATACTACGAGCAGTACTTC.

This chain links TRBV6-1 with TRBJ2-7, with D possibly matching TRBD1 (5 bases). This CDR3 contains 15 residues. Per germline, CDR1 MNHNS and CDR2 SASEGT. V lost 0 bases and J lost 0, with 9 bases in between. The DNA of the CDR3 is TGTGCCAGCAGTGAAGCGCTCCAGGGCTCCTACGAGCAGTACTTC. Translated, it gives CASSEALQGSYEQYF.

The genes are TRBV5-6 and TRBJ1-1, with D unresolved. The CDR3 is 15 residues long. Germline CDR1 and CDR2: SGHDT and YYEEEE. V was clipped by 0 bases and J by 1 base, with 10 bases between them. The DNA for the CDR3 is TGTGCCAGCAGCTTGGTCGGTCAATCGAACACTGAAGCTTTCTTT. It yields the protein CASSLVGQSNTEAFF.

V usage is TRBV15 and J usage is TRBJ2-1; D not certain. The ends were cut back, 3 bases at V and 5 bases at J, with 11 bases in the middle. The CDR3 totals 14 residues. CDR1 and CDR2 (germline): LNHNV, YYDKDF (reference sequence). CDR3 nucleotides: TGTGCCACCAGCAGGAGACTCCGAGACAATGAGCAGTTCTTC. It translates to CATSRRLRDNEQFF.

The rearrangement joins TRBV28 to TRBJ2-7, with D unresolved. CDR1 is MDHEN, CDR2 SYDVKM, per germline. The CDR3 has 13 residues. Trimming took 8 bases from V and 3 from J, leaving 14 bases between them. The CDR3 coding sequence is TGTGCCAGCGGGTCCAATTTTTTCTACGAGCAGTACTTC. Translating it yields CASGSNFFYEQYF.

V is TRBV7-2 and J is TRBJ2-5; D remains unclear. Trimming took 0 bases from V and 0 from J, leaving 5 bases between them. The CDR3 covers 14 residues. The germline CDR1 and CDR2 sequences are SGHTA and FQGNSA. The CDR3 loop reads CASSLALHQETQYF. In nucleotides, the CDR3 is TGTGCCAGCAGCTTAGCACTACACCAAGAGACCCAGTACTTC.

V usage is TRBV7-9 and J usage is TRBJ2-2; D may be TRBD2 (7 bases). Per the germline V gene, CDR1 is SEHNR and CDR2 is FQNEAQ (reference sequence). This CDR3 region has 19 residues. Trimming shortened V by 5 bases and J by 0 bases, and 22 bases separated the two germline ends. The CDR3 nucleotides read TGTGCCAGCAGCGTAACCGCTCGGCGGGGGCCGACGAACACCGGGGAGCTGTTTTTT. It codes for CASSVTARRGPTNTGELFF.

This rearrangement joins TRBV5-1 to TRBJ2-2; 7 positions match TRBD1. V lost 4 bases, J lost 0 bases, and 3 bases stayed unmatched. Per germline, CDR1 SGHRS and CDR2 YFSETQ. This CDR3 region has 15 residues. CDR3 amino acids: CASSEGTANTGELFF. DNA for the CDR3: TGCGCCAGCAGCGAGGGGACAGCGAACACCGGGGAGCTGTTTTTT.

The sample holds one count of this clone. The identical CDR3 is also encoded by other nucleotide sequences in the sample. The genes are TRBV5-4 and TRBJ2-1, with TRBD2 matching 8 bases. The CDR3 spans 15 residues. With V trimmed by 0 bases and J by 7 bases, 6 bases remained unmatched. The germline V gene has CDR1 SGHNT and CDR2 YYREEE (reference sequence). CDR3 DNA sequence: TGTGCCAGCAGCTTGGCGGGAGGGGGAGGGAATGAGCAGTTCTTC. It codes for CASSLAGGGGNEQFF.

The count of this clone is one. The chain recombines TRBV18 with TRBJ1-3; weak D call: TRBD1 (5 bases). V lost 2 bases and J lost 8, with 25 bases in between. The CDR3 covers 18 residues. Germline V gene lookup returns CDR1 KGHSH and CDR2 LQKENI. Written as DNA, the CDR3 is TGTGCCAGCTCACCATATGGGATAGGGGACCCCGTCCGGGACACCATATATTTT. Translation: CASSPYGIGDPVRDTIYF.

The chain carries TRBV6-5 and TRBJ2-1, with TRBD1 matching 9 bases. The CDR3 extends over 15 amino acids. V shed 4 bases, J shed 3 bases, and the junction held 4 bases outside the gene matches. Germline CDR1 and CDR2: MNHEY and SVGAGI. The CDR3 coding sequence is TGTGCCAGCAGTTGGGGACAGGGCAACTACAATGAGCAGTTCTTC. This encodes CASSWGQGNYNEQFF.

The chain carries TRBV5-4 and TRBJ1-4; TRBD1 might be the D (5 bases). Trimming stripped 4 bases from V and 2 bases from J, with 9 bases between. Per the germline V gene, CDR1 is SGHNT and CDR2 is YYREEE (reference sequence). This CDR3 spans 14 amino acids. The CDR3 nucleotides are TGTGCCAGCAGCCTCAGGGCGACTAATGAAAAACTGTTTTTT. Residues: CASSLRATNEKLFF.

The rearrangement links TRBV2 to TRBJ1-1; maybe TRBD1 (5 bases). The V and J ends lost 7 bases and 1 base respectively, with 10 bases between them. Germline V gene data show CDR1 as SNHLY and CDR2 as FYNNEI. The CDR3 is made up of 13 amino acids. The CDR3 loop is CASIKDTNTEAFF. The CDR3 DNA reads TGTGCCAGCATAAAGGACACGAACACTGAAGCTTTCTTT. The complete variable domain, with remaining parts taken from reference TRBV2 and TRBJ1-1, reads EPEVTQTPSHQVTQMGQEVILRCVPISNHLYFYWYRQILGQKVEFLVSFYNNEISEKSEIFDDQFSVERPDGSNFTLKIRSTKLEDSAMYFCASIKDTNTEAFFGQGTRLTVV.

This clone appeared a single time. J is TRBJ2-7 and V is TRBV9; the match to TRBD1 covers 8 bases. CDR1 and CDR2 from the germline V gene are SGDLS and YYNGEE. The CDR3 runs 14 residues. Trimming cost V 4 bases and J 6 bases; bases outside gene matches: 9. CDR3 DNA: TGTGCCAGCAGCCCCTATATGACAGGGGTCGAGCAGTACTTC. Its translation is CASSPYMTGVEQYF. Supplemented by reference TRBV9 and TRBJ2-7, the full variable domain reads DSGVTQTPKHLITATGQRVTLRCSPRSGDLSVYWYQQSLDQGLQFLIQYYNGEERAKGNILERFSAQQFPDLHSELNLSSLELGDSALYFCASSPYMTGVEQYFGPGTRLTVT.